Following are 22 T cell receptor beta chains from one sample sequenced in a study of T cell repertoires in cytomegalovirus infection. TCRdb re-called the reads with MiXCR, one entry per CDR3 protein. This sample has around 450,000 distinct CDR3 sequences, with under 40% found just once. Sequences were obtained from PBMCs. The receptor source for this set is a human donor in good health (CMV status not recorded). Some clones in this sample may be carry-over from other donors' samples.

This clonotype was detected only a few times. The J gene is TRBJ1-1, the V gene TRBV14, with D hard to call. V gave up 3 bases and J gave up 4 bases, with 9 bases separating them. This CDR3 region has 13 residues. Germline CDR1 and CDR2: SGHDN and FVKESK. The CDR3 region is CASSHGRLTEAFF. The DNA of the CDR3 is TGTGCCAGCAGCCATGGGCGGCTCACTGAAGCTTTCTTT.

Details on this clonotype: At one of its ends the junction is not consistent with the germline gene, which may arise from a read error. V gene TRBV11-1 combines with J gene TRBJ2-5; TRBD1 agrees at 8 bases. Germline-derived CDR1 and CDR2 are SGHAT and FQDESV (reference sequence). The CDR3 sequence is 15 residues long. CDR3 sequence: CASRLVRGRGETQYF. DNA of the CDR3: TGTGCCAGCAGATTAGTCAGGGGGCGCGGGGAGACCCAGTACTTC. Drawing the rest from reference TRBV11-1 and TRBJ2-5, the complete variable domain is EAEVAQSPRYKITEKSQAVAFWCDPISGHATLYWYRQILGQGPELLVQFQDESVVDDSQLPKDRFSAERLKGVDSTLKIQPAELGDSAMYLCASRLVRGRGETQYFGPGTRLLVL.

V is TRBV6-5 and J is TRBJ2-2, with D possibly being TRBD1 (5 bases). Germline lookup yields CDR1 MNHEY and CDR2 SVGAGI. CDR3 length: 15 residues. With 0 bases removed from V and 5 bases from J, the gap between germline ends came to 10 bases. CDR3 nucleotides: TGTGCCAGCAGTTACTCACCCAGGGTAACCGGGGAGCTGTTTTTT. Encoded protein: CASSYSPRVTGELFF.

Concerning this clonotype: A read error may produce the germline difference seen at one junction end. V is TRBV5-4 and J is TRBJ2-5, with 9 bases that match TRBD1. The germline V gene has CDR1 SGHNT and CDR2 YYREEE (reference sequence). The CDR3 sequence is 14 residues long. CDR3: CASSSQGAGETKYF. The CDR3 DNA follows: TGTGCCAGCAGCTCACAGGGGGCGGGGGAGACCAAGTACTTC. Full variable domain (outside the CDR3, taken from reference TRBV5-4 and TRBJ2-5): ETGVTQSPTHLIKTRGQQVTLRCSSQSGHNTVSWYQQALGQGPQFIFQYYREEENGRGNFPPRFSGLQFPNYSSELNVNALELDDSALYLCASSSQGAGETKYFGPGTRLLVL.

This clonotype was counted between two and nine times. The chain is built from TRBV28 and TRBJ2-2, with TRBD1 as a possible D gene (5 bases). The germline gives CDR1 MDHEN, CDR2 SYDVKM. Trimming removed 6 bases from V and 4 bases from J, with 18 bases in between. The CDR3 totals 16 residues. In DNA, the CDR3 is TGTGCCAGCAGATTTAGTGGGGCGTATGGCACCGGGGAGCTGTTTTTT. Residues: CASRFSGAYGTGELFF. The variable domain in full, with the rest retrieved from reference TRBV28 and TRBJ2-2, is DVKVTQSSRYLVKRTGEKVFLECVQDMDHENMFWYRQDPGLGLRLIYFSYDVKMKEKGDIPEGYSVSREKKERFSLILESASTNQTSMYLCASRFSGAYGTGELFFGEGSRLTVL.

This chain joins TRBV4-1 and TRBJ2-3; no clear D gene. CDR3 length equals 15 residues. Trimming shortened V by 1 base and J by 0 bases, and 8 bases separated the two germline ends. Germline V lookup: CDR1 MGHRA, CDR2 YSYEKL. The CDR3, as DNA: TGCGCCAGCAGCCAAGTGTCGGCCAGCACAGATACGCAGTATTTT. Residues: CASSQVSASTDTQYF.

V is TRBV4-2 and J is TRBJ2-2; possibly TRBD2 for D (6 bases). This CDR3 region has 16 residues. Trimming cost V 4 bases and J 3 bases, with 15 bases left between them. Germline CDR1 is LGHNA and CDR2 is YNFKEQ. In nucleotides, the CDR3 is TGTGCCAGCAGCCTAAAAAATCCGGGGGACACCGGGGAGCTGTTTTTT. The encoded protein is CASSLKNPGDTGELFF.

Written as DNA, the CDR3 is TGTGCCAGCAGTAACGGGGGGGGGGTGATGAACACTGAAGCTTTCTTT. It is translated as CASSNGGGVMNTEAFF. This sequence joins TRBV6-5 and TRBJ1-1; TRBD1 might be the D (5 bases). The germline gives CDR1 MNHEY, CDR2 SVGAGI. V gave up 5 bases and J gave up 0 bases, with 16 bases separating them. This CDR3 is built from 16 residues.

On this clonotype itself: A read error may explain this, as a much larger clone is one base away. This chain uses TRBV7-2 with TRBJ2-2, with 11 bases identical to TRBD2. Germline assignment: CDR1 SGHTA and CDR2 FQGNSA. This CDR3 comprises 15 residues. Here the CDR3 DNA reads TGTGCCATCAGCTTTAGCGGGGGGGCCGGCGGGGAGCTGTTTTTT. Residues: CAISFSGGAGGELFF.

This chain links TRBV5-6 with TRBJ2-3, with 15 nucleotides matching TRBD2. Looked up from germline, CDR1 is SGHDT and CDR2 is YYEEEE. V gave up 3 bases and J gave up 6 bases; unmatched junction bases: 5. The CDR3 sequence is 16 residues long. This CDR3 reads CASSSDGLAGGDTQYF. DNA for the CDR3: TGTGCCAGCAGCTCTGATGGACTAGCGGGGGGGGATACGCAGTATTTT.

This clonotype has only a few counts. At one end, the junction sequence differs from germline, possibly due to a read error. The CDR3 here is CASSLARASTGNTISF. The CDR3 DNA reads TGTGCCAGCAGCTTAGCGCGTGCATCGACTGGAAACACCATATCTTTT. The chain uses TRBV7-6 and TRBJ1-3; D is ambiguous. The CDR3 has 16 amino acids. CDR1 SGHVS and CDR2 FNYEAQ come from the germline V gene.

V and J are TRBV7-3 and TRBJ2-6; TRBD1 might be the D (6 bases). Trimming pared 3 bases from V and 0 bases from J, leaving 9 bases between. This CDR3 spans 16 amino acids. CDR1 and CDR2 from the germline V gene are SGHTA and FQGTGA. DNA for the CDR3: TGTGCCAGCAGCTTCAGGGGCTCCTCTGGGGCCAACGTCCTGACTTTC. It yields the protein CASSFRGSSGANVLTF.

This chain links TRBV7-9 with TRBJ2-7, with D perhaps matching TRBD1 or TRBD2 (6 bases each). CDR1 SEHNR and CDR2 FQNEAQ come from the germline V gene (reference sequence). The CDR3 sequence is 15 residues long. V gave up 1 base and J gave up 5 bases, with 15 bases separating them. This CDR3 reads CASSLGPGARNEQYF. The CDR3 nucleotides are TGTGCCAGCAGCTTAGGCCCGGGGGCTAGAAACGAGCAGTACTTC.

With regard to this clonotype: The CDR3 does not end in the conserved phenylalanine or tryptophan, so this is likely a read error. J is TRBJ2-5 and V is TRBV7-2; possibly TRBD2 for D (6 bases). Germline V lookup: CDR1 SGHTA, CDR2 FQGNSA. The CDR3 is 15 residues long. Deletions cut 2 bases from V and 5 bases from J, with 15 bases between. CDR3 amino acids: CASSLRSGVGETQYL. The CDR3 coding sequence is TGTGCCAGCAGCTTAAGGTCGGGGGTGGGGGAGACCCAGTACTTA.

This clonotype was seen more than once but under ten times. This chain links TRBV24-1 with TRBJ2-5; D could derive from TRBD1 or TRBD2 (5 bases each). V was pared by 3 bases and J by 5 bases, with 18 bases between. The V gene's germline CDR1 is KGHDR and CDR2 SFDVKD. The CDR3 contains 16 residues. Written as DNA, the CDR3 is TGTGCCACCAGTGATCCGGGGACGGTTACTATCGAGACCCAGTACTTC. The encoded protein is CATSDPGTVTIETQYF.

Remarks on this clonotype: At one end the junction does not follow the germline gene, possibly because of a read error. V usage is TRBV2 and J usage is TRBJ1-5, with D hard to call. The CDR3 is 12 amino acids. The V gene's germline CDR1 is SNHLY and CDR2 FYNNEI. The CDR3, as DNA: TGTGCCCGCCAGAACCCCAATCAGCCCCAGCAGTTT. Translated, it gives CARQNPNQPQQF. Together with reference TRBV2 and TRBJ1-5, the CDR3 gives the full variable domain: EPEVTQTPSHQVTQMGQEVILRCVPISNHLYFYWYRQILGQKVEFLVSFYNNEISEKSEIFDDQFSVERPDGSNFTLKIRSTKLEDSAMYFCARQNPNQPQQFGDGTRLSIL.

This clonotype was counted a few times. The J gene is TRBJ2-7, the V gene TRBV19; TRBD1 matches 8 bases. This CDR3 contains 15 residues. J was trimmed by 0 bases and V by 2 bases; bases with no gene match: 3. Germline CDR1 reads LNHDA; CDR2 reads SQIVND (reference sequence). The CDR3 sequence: CASSIYQGASYEQYF. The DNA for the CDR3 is TGTGCCAGTAGTATATATCAGGGGGCCTCCTACGAGCAGTACTTC. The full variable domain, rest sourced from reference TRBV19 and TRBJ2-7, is DGGITQSPKYLFRKEGQNVTLSCEQNLNHDAMYWYRQDPGQGLRLIYYSQIVNDFQKGDIAEGYSVSREKKESFPLTVTSAQKNPTAFYLCASSIYQGASYEQYFGPGTRLTVT.

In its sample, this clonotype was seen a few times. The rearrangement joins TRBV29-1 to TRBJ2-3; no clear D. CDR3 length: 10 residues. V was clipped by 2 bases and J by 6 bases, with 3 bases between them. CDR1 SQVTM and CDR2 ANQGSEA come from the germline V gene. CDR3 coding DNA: TGCAGCGTTGAACGTGATACGCAGTATTTT. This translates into CSVERDTQYF.

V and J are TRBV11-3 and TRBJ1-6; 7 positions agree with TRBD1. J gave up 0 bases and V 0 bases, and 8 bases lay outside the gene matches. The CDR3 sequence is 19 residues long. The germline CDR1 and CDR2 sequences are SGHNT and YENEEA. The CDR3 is CASSLDPFRGSSYNSPLHF. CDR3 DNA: TGTGCCAGCAGCTTAGATCCGTTCAGGGGGAGCTCCTATAATTCACCCCTCCACTTT.

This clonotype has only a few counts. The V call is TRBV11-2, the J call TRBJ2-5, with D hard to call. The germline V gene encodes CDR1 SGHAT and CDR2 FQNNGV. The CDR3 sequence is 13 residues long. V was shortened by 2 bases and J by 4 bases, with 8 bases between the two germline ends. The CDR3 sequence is CASSLPFRETQYF. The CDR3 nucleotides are TGTGCCAGCAGCTTACCCTTCCGAGAGACCCAGTACTTC. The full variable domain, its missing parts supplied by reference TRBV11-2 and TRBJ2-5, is EAGVAQSPRYKIIEKRQSVAFWCNPISGHATLYWYQQILGQGPKLLIQFQNNGVVDDSQLPKDRFSAERLKGVDSTLKIQPAKLEDSAVYLCASSLPFRETQYFGPGTRLLVL.

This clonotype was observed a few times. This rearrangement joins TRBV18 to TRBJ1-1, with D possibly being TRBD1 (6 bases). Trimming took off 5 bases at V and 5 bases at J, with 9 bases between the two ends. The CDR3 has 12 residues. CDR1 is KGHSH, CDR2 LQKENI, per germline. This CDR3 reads CASSRGSTEAFF. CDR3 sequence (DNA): TGTGCCAGCTCAAGGGGGAGTACTGAAGCTTTCTTT.

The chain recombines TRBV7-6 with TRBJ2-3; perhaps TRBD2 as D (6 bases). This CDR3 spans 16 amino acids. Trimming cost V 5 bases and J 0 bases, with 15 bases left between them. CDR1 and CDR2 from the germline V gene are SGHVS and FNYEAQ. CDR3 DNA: TGTGCCAGCAGCCCGGAGGGTGGGACTAGCACAGATACGCAGTATTTT. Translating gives CASSPEGGTSTDTQYF.